Presented here are 14 T cell receptor beta chains from one specimen sequenced in a study of blood T cell repertoires in COVID-19. Only in-frame clones appear in the TCRdb table, and some are missing; sequencing was by immunoSEQ multiplex PCR. In the table there are 20,000 to 25,000 clones, about 93% of which are singletons. What was sequenced was peripheral blood. The source of these receptors is a human donor in a cohort sampled during active COVID-19.

The rearrangement links TRBV2 to TRBJ2-7, with D maybe TRBD2 (5 bases). Germline V gene data show CDR1 as SNHLY and CDR2 as FYNNEI. The CDR3 is 15 residues long. The ends were cut back, 1 base at V and 2 bases at J, with 12 bases in the middle. The CDR3 region is CASSEVPSPTYEQYF. The DNA for the CDR3 is TGTGCCAGCAGTGAAGTTCCTAGCCCTACCTACGAGCAGTACTTC.

This clone came up once. V gene TRBV27 combines with J gene TRBJ2-1; TRBD2 matches at 10 bases. CDR1 MNHEY and CDR2 SMNVEV come from the germline V gene (reference sequence). The CDR3 loop spans 15 amino acids. The ends lost 4 bases at V and 5 bases at J; junction bases unmatched: 5. CDR3 in amino acids: CASSSGTSADNEQFF. The CDR3 DNA is TGTGCCAGCAGTTCCGGGACTAGCGCCGACAATGAGCAGTTCTTC.

The chain uses TRBV12-3 or TRBV12-4 and TRBJ1-2, with 7 bases matching TRBD1. V was pared by 5 bases and J by 5 bases, with 5 bases of the junction left unmatched. The CDR3 is 13 amino acids. In nucleotides, the CDR3 is TGTGCCAGCAGTCGGGACAGCAAGTATGGCTACACCTTC. Translated: CASSRDSKYGYTF.

DNA for the CDR3: TGTGCCATCAGTGAGTCGACATATGAGCAGTTCTTC. It codes for CAISESTYEQFF. This chain connects TRBV10-3 to TRBJ2-1; D gene unclear. The CDR3 extends over 12 amino acids. Between the trimmed V and J ends, which lost 0 bases and 8 bases, there was a span of 5 bases. The V gene's germline CDR1 is ENHRY and CDR2 SYGVKD.

The V call is TRBV10-3, the J call TRBJ1-2, with 10 bases identical to TRBD1. CDR3 length equals 13 residues. The germline V gene has CDR1 ENHRY and CDR2 SYGVKD. The ends lost 5 bases at V and 6 bases at J; junction bases unmatched: 3. The CDR3 sequence is CAISWDRGDGYTF. The CDR3 nucleotides are TGTGCCATCAGTTGGGACAGGGGAGATGGCTACACCTTC.

The chain employs TRBV29-1 and TRBJ2-7; 7 bases agree with TRBD1. Germline V gene sequence: CDR1 SQVTM, CDR2 ANQGSEA. The CDR3 loop spans 14 amino acids. Unmatched junction bases numbered 5, after V lost 1 base and J lost 2 bases. CDR3 residues: CSVEVPGTAYEQYF. The CDR3 DNA reads as TGCAGCGTTGAAGTCCCCGGGACAGCCTACGAGCAGTACTTC.

The J gene is TRBJ1-3, the V gene TRBV5-4; 8 bases agree with TRBD1. The V segment lost 6 bases and the J segment 2 bases; nucleotides outside the gene matches: 4. The CDR3 sequence is 14 residues long. Germline assignment: CDR1 SGHNT and CDR2 YYREEE (reference sequence). In nucleotides, the CDR3 is TGTGCCAGCACCCTGACAGGGGCTGGAAACACCATATATTTT. Translating it yields CASTLTGAGNTIYF.

This chain's CDR3 is CASSWDITQPQHF. The CDR3 coding sequence is TGTGCCAGCAGCTGGGACATCACCCAGCCCCAGCATTTT. The J gene is TRBJ1-5, the V gene TRBV11-3; D possibly corresponds to TRBD1 (6 bases). Per the germline V gene, CDR1 is SGHNT and CDR2 is YENEEA. The CDR3 has 13 residues. V lost 4 bases and J lost 7, with 11 bases in between. Looking up the rest from reference TRBV11-3 and TRBJ1-5 gives the full variable domain: EAGVVQSPRYKIIEKKQPVAFWCNPISGHNTLYWYLQNLGQGPELLIRYENEEAVDDSQLPKDRFSAERLKGVDSTLKIQPAELGDSAVYLCASSWDITQPQHFGDGTRLSIL.

The genes are TRBV7-6 and TRBJ2-3, with 11 nucleotides matching TRBD2. The CDR3 sequence is 20 residues long. The junction had 20 bases not matched to a gene; V was cut back by 5 bases and J by 4 bases. Per the germline V gene, CDR1 is SGHVS and CDR2 is FNYEAQ. CDR3 in DNA: TGTGCCAGCAGCCGAAAGAGCGTTAGCGGGGGGGCTACTTTACCAGATACGCAGTATTTT. Translation: CASSRKSVSGGATLPDTQYF.

The V gene is TRBV6-2 or TRBV6-3, the J gene TRBJ1-1, with D perhaps TRBD1 (6 bases). Germline CDR1 is MNHEY and CDR2 is SVGEGT. The CDR3 runs 15 residues. V was shortened by 5 bases and J by 1 base, with 14 bases between the two germline ends. CDR3 sequence reads: CASSPADSPNTEAFF. The CDR3, as DNA: TGTGCCAGCAGTCCCGCGGACAGTCCGAACACTGAAGCTTTCTTT.

The chain is built from TRBV5-1 and TRBJ2-2; the D is unclear. Looked up from germline, CDR1 is SGHRS and CDR2 is YFSETQ. The CDR3 contains 12 residues. The V end lost 4 bases, the J end lost 4 bases, and 5 bases lay between the germline ends. The chain's CDR3 is CASSPFTGELFF. As DNA, the CDR3 is TGCGCCAGCAGCCCGTTCACCGGGGAGCTGTTTTTT.

This clone has a handful of counts. This chain links TRBV6-4 with TRBJ2-3; the match to TRBD2 covers 9 bases. This CDR3 region has 14 residues. The V segment lost 3 bases and the J segment 6 bases; nucleotides outside the gene matches: 4. Per germline, CDR1 MRHNA and CDR2 SNTAGT. In nucleotides, the CDR3 is TGTGCCAGCAGTGAGGGACTAGCTTCGGATACGCAGTATTTT. Protein sequence: CASSEGLASDTQYF.

The chain couples TRBV15 to TRBJ2-2, with D unresolved. Per germline, CDR1 LNHNV and CDR2 YYDKDF (reference sequence). This CDR3 spans 14 amino acids. V was pared by 7 bases and J by 0 bases, with 9 bases between. The DNA for the CDR3 is TGTGCCACCACCGGCAGCGCGAACACCGGGGAGCTGTTTTTT. Its protein product is CATTGSANTGELFF. The full variable domain, completed using reference TRBV15 and TRBJ2-2, is DAMVIQNPRYQVTQFGKPVTLSCSQTLNHNVMYWYQQKSSQAPKLLFHYYDKDFNNEADTPDNFQSRRPNTSFCFLDIRSPGLGDTAMYLCATTGSANTGELFFGEGSRLTVL.

V usage is TRBV12-3 or TRBV12-4 and J usage is TRBJ2-7; 9 nucleotides match TRBD2. V trimming: 8 bases; J trimming: 4 bases; junction bases outside the gene matches: 6. The CDR3 runs to 13 residues. CDR3 protein: CASRSSGEYEQYF. In nucleotides, the CDR3 is TGTGCCAGCCGGTCTAGCGGGGAATACGAGCAGTACTTC.